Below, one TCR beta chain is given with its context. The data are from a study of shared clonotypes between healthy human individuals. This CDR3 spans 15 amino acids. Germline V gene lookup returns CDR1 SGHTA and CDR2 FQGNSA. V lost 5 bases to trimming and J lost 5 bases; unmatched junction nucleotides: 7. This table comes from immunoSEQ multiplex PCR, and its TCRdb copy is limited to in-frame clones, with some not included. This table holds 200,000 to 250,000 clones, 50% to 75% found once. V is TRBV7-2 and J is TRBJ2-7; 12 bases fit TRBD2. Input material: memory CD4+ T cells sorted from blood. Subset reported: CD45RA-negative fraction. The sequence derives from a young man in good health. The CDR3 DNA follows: TGTGCCAGCAGCAAAAGACTAGCGGGAGTGAACGAGCAGTACTTC. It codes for CASSKRLAGVNEQYF.